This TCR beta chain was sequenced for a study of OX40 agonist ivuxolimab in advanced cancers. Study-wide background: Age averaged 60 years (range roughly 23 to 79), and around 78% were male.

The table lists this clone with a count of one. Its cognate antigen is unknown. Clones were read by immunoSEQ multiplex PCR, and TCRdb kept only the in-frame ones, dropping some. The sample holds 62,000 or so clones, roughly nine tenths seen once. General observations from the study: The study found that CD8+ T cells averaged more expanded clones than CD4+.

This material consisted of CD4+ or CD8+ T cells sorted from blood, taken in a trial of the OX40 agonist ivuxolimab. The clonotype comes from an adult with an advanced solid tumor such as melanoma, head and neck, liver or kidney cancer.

CDR3 sequence (DNA): TGTGCCAGCTCACCATTAGGGGCAGGGAGTAACGACGAGCAGTACTTC. The encoded protein is CASSPLGAGSNDEQYF. The gene calls are TRBV18 and TRBJ2-7; D may match TRBD1 or TRBD2 (5 bases each). The CDR3 sequence is 16 residues long. Germline V CDR1 and CDR2: KGHSH, LQKENI. The germline V and J ends were trimmed by 2 bases and 5 bases, with 19 bases remaining between them.